These 8 T cell receptor beta chains originate from one sample sequenced in a study of early T cells in non-severe SARS-CoV-2 infection. MiXCR, run by TCRdb on the 5' RACE reads, gives a single entry per CDR3 protein. The sample includes 85,000 to 100,000 distinct CDR3 sequences, approximately 9.9% of them seen just once. Sample: whole blood. These receptors all come from an adult who was a healthcare worker with PCR-confirmed SARS-CoV-2 infection or an uninfected control (not recorded which).

This clonotype came up a few times. The chain joins TRBV12-3 or TRBV12-4 to TRBJ1-1, with 7 nucleotides matching TRBD1. The CDR3 is 15 amino acids. The V and J ends lost 4 bases and 0 bases, in that order; junction bases with no gene match: 5. Here the CDR3 reads CASSSAGQMNTEAFF. The CDR3 DNA follows: TGTGCCAGCAGTTCCGCGGGACAGATGAACACTGAAGCTTTCTTT.

In its sample, this clonotype was seen many times. This chain links TRBV7-6 with TRBJ1-2, with D maybe TRBD1 (5 bases). V lost 1 base, J lost 6 bases, and 9 bases lay in between. Germline V gene lookup returns CDR1 SGHVS and CDR2 FNYEAQ. The CDR3 covers 13 residues. The CDR3 sequence is CASSLDRWNGYTF. The CDR3 coding sequence is TGTGCCAGCAGCTTAGACAGGTGGAATGGCTACACCTTC.

The rearrangement links TRBV20-1 to TRBJ1-3; D gene uncertain. The V gene lost 2 bases and the J gene lost 1 base, with 6 bases spanning the gap. CDR1 is DFQATT and CDR2 is SNEGSKA in the germline V gene (reference sequence). There are 13 residues in the CDR3. This CDR3 is CSARRQSGNTIYF. CDR3 coding DNA: TGCAGTGCTAGACGACAATCTGGAAACACCATATATTTT.

In its sample, this clonotype was seen a few times. V gene TRBV28 combines with J gene TRBJ1-2; possibly TRBD1 for D (5 bases). From germline, CDR1 is MDHEN and CDR2 SYDVKM. The germline V and J ends were trimmed by 10 bases and 0 bases, with 12 bases remaining between them. This CDR3 has 13 residues. The CDR3 loop reads CATVTGPNYGYTF. The CDR3 DNA is TGTGCCACCGTAACAGGTCCTAACTATGGCTACACCTTC.

The table lists this clonotype with many counts. The genes are TRBV18 and TRBJ2-2, with D tentatively TRBD2 (6 bases). Germline-derived CDR1 and CDR2 are KGHSH and LQKENI. This CDR3 is built from 17 residues. V lost 2 bases and J 1 base, leaving 14 bases between the germline ends. CDR3 DNA: TGTGCCAGCTCACCAGACCTTTTAGCGGAGAACACCGGGGAGCTGTTTTTT. It translates to CASSPDLLAENTGELFF.

This clonotype was seen a few times. This chain joins TRBV5-1 and TRBJ1-2; possible D gene TRBD1, 5 bases. The CDR3 length is 14 residues. Trimming removed 4 bases from V and 2 bases from J, with 12 bases in between. From germline, CDR1 is SGHRS and CDR2 YFSETQ. CDR3 DNA: TGCGCCAGCAGCCCGGCGAGACAGAACTATGGCTACACCTTC. Encoded protein: CASSPARQNYGYTF.

Regarding this clonotype: A much bigger clone sits one base away, suggesting this may be a read error. The rearrangement uses TRBV27 and TRBJ1-2; maybe TRBD1 (6 bases). The CDR3 loop spans 14 amino acids. Germline CDR1 reads MNHEY; CDR2 reads SMNVEV (reference sequence). The chain's CDR3 is CASSFRRDTYGYPF. The CDR3 DNA reads TGTGCCAGCAGTTTTCGGCGGGACACCTATGGCTACCCCTTC.

This clonotype was seen a few times. The chain couples TRBV7-8 to TRBJ2-5; no clear D gene. Germline V gives CDR1 SGHVS, CDR2 FQNEAQ. The CDR3 extends over 12 amino acids. Deletions cut 3 bases from V and 4 bases from J, with 6 bases between. DNA for the CDR3: TGTGCCAGCAGCTTTTCATCAGAGACCCAGTACTTC. The encoded protein is CASSFSSETQYF.